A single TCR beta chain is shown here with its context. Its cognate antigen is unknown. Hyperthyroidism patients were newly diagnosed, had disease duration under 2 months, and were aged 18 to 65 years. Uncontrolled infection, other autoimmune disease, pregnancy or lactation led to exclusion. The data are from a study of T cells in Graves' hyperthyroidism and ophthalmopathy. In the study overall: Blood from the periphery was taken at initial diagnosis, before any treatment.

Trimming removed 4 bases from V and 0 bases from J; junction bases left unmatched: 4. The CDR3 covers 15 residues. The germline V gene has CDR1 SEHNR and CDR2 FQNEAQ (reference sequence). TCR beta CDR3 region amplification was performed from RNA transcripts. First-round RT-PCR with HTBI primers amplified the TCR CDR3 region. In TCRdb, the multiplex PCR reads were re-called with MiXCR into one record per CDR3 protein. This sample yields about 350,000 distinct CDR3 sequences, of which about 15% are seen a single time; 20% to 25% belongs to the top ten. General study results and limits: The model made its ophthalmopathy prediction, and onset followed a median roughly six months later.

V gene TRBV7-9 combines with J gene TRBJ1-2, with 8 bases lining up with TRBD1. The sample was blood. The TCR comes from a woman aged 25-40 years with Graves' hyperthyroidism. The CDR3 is CASSSMTGANYGYTF. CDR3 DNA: TGTGCCAGCAGCTCGATGACAGGGGCTAACTATGGCTACACCTTC.